Presented here are 21 T cell receptor beta chains from one specimen sequenced in a study of T cell responses to AZD1222 COVID-19 vaccine. Sequencing was performed with immunoSEQ multiplex PCR; in TCRdb, only in-frame clones are kept and a portion is missing. Here the sample spans about 130,000 clones, 90% to 95% being singletons. The input for sequencing was peripheral blood, taken on day 0 of AZD1222 vaccination. The receptor set was obtained from an adult in good health.

V and J are TRBV6-4 and TRBJ2-1, with 16 positions matching TRBD2. J gave up 9 bases and V 3 bases, and 5 bases lay outside the gene matches. This CDR3 region has 16 residues. Germline V lookup: CDR1 MRHNA, CDR2 SNTAGT. In DNA, the CDR3 is TGTGCCAGCAGTGATGGGACTAGCGGGGGGGATGTTGAGCAGTTCTTC. This sequence encodes CASSDGTSGGDVEQFF.

This rearrangement joins TRBV30 to TRBJ1-1; 8 nucleotides line up with TRBD1. The V and J ends lost 3 bases and 1 base, in that order; junction bases with no gene match: 4. This CDR3 region has 14 residues. Germline V gene data show CDR1 as GTSNPN and CDR2 as SVGIG (reference sequence). CDR3 DNA sequence: TGTGCCTGGAGCCCAGGACAGGGGAACACTGAAGCTTTCTTT. Residues: CAWSPGQGNTEAFF. Using reference TRBV30 and TRBJ1-1 for the parts outside the CDR3, the full variable domain is SQTIHQWPATLVQPVGSPLSLECTVEGTSNPNLYWYRQAAGRGLQLLFYSVGIGQISSEVPQNLSASRPQDRQFILSSKKLLLSDSGFYLCAWSPGQGNTEAFFGQGTRLTVV.

The J gene is TRBJ1-5, the V gene TRBV21-1. TRBV21-1 has pseudogene status. The CDR3 is 14 residues long. CDR3 nucleotide sequence: TGTGCCAGCAACAAACGGGTTAGCAATCAGCCCCAGCATTTT. Its translation: CASNKRVSNQPQHF.

The V and J genes are TRBV5-6 and TRBJ1-2, with a tentative D call TRBD1 (5 bases). CDR1 is SGHDT, CDR2 YYEEEE, per germline. V was clipped by 5 bases and J by 2 bases, with 10 bases between them. This CDR3 region has 13 residues. In nucleotides, the CDR3 is TGTGCCAGCAGTCGCCGGGACAACTATGGCTACACCTTC. Translating it yields CASSRRDNYGYTF.

This clone was detected only once. J is TRBJ2-2 and V is TRBV5-6, with 10 bases fitting TRBD2. Germline loops: CDR1 SGHDT, CDR2 YYEEEE. V trimming: 6 bases; J trimming: 3 bases; junction bases outside the gene matches: 5. There are 15 residues in the CDR3. This CDR3 reads CASTASGGDTGELFF. The CDR3 nucleotides are TGTGCCAGCACCGCTAGCGGGGGAGACACCGGGGAGCTGTTTTTT.

This clone turned up a few times. Written as DNA, the CDR3 is TGTGCCAGCAGCGCACAGGGGACCTTCTATGGCTACACCTTC. Protein product: CASSAQGTFYGYTF. The chain links TRBV28 to TRBJ1-2; 7 nucleotides line up with TRBD1. Germline V gives CDR1 MDHEN, CDR2 SYDVKM. The CDR3 covers 14 residues. J gave up 4 bases and V 6 bases, and 8 bases lay outside the gene matches.

This clone was detected a few times. The chain recombines TRBV19 with TRBJ2-7; 7 nucleotides align to TRBD1. Losses at the gene ends were 5 bases for V and 3 bases for J; bases not matched to a gene: 10. CDR3 length: 15 residues. Germline-derived CDR1 and CDR2 are LNHDA and SQIVND (reference sequence). CDR3 nucleotides: TGTGCCAGTAGTCTATGGCGACAGGGACGCTACGAGCAGTACTTC. Its translation is CASSLWRQGRYEQYF.

V usage is TRBV7-2 and J usage is TRBJ2-7, with 9 positions matching TRBD2. The junction had 7 bases not matched to a gene; V was cut back by 1 base and J by 3 bases. The CDR3 is 16 amino acids. Germline lookup yields CDR1 SGHTA and CDR2 FQGNSA. The CDR3 region is CASSLVSAGGYYEQYF. CDR3 sequence (DNA): TGTGCCAGCAGCTTAGTTTCGGCGGGGGGGTACTACGAGCAGTACTTC.

This clone appeared once. One end of the junction does not line up with germline, which may come from a read error. The chain links TRBV7-2 to TRBJ1-2; 9 bases align to TRBD1. CDR1 is SGHTA and CDR2 is FQGNSA in the germline V gene. This CDR3 is built from 11 residues. In DNA form, the CDR3 reads TGTGCCAGCAGCCGGGACAGGGTCCCCCAATTC. This sequence encodes CASSRDRVPQF.

V is TRBV7-9 and J is TRBJ2-3, with 7 bases lining up with TRBD1. Per germline, CDR1 SEHNR and CDR2 FQNEAQ (reference sequence). V lost 4 bases to trimming and J lost 2 bases; unmatched junction nucleotides: 6. The CDR3 is 15 residues long. The CDR3 loop is CASSYRQGTTDTQYF. In nucleotides, the CDR3 is TGTGCCAGCAGCTACAGACAGGGAACCACAGATACGCAGTATTTT. Together with reference TRBV7-9 and TRBJ2-3, the CDR3 gives the full variable domain: DTGVSQNPRHKITKRGQNVTFRCDPISEHNRLYWYRQTLGQGPEFLTYFQNEAQLEKSRLLSDRFSAERPKGSFSTLEIQRTEQGDSAMYLCASSYRQGTTDTQYFGPGTRLTVL.

The chain has TRBV5-4 and TRBJ2-1; D perhaps matches TRBD2 (5 bases). Trimming took off 3 bases at V and 0 bases at J, with 10 bases between the two ends. CDR1 and CDR2 (germline): SGHNT, YYREEE (reference sequence). CDR3 length: 15 residues. The DNA of the CDR3 is TGTGCCAGCAGCTCCGGACTCCTCTCCTACAATGAGCAGTTCTTC. Translating it yields CASSSGLLSYNEQFF.

This chain joins TRBV6-1 and TRBJ2-3, with D tentatively TRBD1 (5 bases). Trimming took off 7 bases at V and 6 bases at J, with 14 bases between the two ends. The CDR3 totals 13 residues. Germline V lookup: CDR1 MNHNS, CDR2 SASEGT. The CDR3 nucleotides are TGTGCCAGCACCCTTCCAAACAGGGATACGCAGTATTTT. Protein sequence: CASTLPNRDTQYF.

The V gene is TRBV9, the J gene TRBJ2-2; D may be TRBD2 (5 bases). The CDR3 is made up of 16 amino acids. Germline assignment: CDR1 SGDLS and CDR2 YYNGEE. The V and J ends lost 0 bases and 6 bases respectively, with 15 bases between them. The CDR3 bases are TGTGCCAGCAGCGTAGCGTCGGGAATGTCATCCGGGGAGCTGTTTTTT. Residues: CASSVASGMSSGELFF.

The chain links TRBV5-1 to TRBJ2-2; 12 bases line up with TRBD2. CDR3 length: 16 residues. From germline, CDR1 is SGHRS and CDR2 YFSETQ. J was trimmed by 7 bases and V by 2 bases; bases with no gene match: 6. The CDR3 region is CASSFGLAGKNGELFF. In DNA, the CDR3 is TGCGCCAGCAGCTTCGGACTAGCGGGGAAGAACGGGGAGCTGTTTTTT.

The rearrangement links TRBV4-2 to TRBJ1-4, with TRBD1 as a possible D gene (5 bases). Germline CDR1 LGHNA, CDR2 YNFKEQ. This CDR3 region has 14 residues. Trimming removed 5 bases at V and 8 bases at J, with 15 bases between. The CDR3 loop reads CASSKDNVGEKLFF. Written as DNA, the CDR3 is TGTGCCAGCAGCAAGGACAATGTTGGGGAAAAACTGTTTTTT.

This clone showed up just once. The chain links TRBV6-2 or TRBV6-3 to TRBJ1-1; D gene unclear. CDR3 length equals 11 residues. Germline-derived CDR1 and CDR2 are MNHEY and SVGEGT. V lost 3 bases, J lost 10 bases, and 9 bases lay in between. CDR3 loop: CASSYGGSAFF. CDR3 DNA sequence: TGTGCCAGCAGTTATGGAGGGTCAGCTTTCTTT.

V gene TRBV29-1 combines with J gene TRBJ2-7; D gene uncertain. This CDR3 is built from 13 residues. V shed 4 bases and J shed 0 bases, with 10 bases lying between them. In germline, CDR1 is SQVTM, CDR2 ANQGSEA. The CDR3 coding sequence is TGCAGCGTTGTGAGGTCTAGCTCCTACGAGCAGTACTTC. It specifies CSVVRSSSYEQYF.

The rearrangement uses TRBV4-3 and TRBJ1-5; no clear D gene. Germline CDR1 and CDR2: LGHNA and YSLEER. Between the trimmed V and J ends, which lost 2 bases and 3 bases, there was a span of 8 bases. The CDR3 totals 14 residues. CDR3 residues: CASSQLGPNQPQHF. The CDR3 coding sequence is TGCGCCAGCAGCCAACTCGGACCCAATCAGCCCCAGCATTTT.

Only a few counts were recorded for this clone. V usage is TRBV3-1 (or the pseudogene TRBV3-2) and J usage is TRBJ1-2; TRBD1 matches 7 bases. Trimming took 3 bases from V and 4 from J; bases not matched to a gene: 8. The CDR3 is 15 amino acids. The V gene's germline CDR1 is LGHDT and CDR2 YNNKEL (reference sequence). The CDR3 DNA reads as TGTGCCAGCAGCCAGAAGACAGGGCCAAGCTATGGCTACACCTTC. Its protein is CASSQKTGPSYGYTF.

The genes are TRBV4-2 and TRBJ1-2; D possibly corresponds to TRBD1 (5 bases). V was trimmed by 0 bases and J by 1 base, leaving 15 bases between them. The CDR3 loop spans 17 amino acids. CDR1 and CDR2 (germline): LGHNA, YNFKEQ. CDR3 in amino acids: CASSQDGAGAINYGYTF. The CDR3 DNA follows: TGTGCCAGCAGCCAAGATGGGGCCGGGGCGATTAACTATGGCTACACCTTC.

The chain is built from TRBV24-1 and TRBJ2-3; 8 bases align to TRBD1. J was trimmed by 0 bases and V by 5 bases; bases with no gene match: 3. This CDR3 spans 15 amino acids. CDR1 and CDR2 from the germline V gene are KGHDR and SFDVKD. CDR3 sequence reads: CATSGRTGSTDTQYF. The CDR3 region has the DNA TGTGCCACCAGTGGTAGGACAGGGAGCACAGATACGCAGTATTTT.